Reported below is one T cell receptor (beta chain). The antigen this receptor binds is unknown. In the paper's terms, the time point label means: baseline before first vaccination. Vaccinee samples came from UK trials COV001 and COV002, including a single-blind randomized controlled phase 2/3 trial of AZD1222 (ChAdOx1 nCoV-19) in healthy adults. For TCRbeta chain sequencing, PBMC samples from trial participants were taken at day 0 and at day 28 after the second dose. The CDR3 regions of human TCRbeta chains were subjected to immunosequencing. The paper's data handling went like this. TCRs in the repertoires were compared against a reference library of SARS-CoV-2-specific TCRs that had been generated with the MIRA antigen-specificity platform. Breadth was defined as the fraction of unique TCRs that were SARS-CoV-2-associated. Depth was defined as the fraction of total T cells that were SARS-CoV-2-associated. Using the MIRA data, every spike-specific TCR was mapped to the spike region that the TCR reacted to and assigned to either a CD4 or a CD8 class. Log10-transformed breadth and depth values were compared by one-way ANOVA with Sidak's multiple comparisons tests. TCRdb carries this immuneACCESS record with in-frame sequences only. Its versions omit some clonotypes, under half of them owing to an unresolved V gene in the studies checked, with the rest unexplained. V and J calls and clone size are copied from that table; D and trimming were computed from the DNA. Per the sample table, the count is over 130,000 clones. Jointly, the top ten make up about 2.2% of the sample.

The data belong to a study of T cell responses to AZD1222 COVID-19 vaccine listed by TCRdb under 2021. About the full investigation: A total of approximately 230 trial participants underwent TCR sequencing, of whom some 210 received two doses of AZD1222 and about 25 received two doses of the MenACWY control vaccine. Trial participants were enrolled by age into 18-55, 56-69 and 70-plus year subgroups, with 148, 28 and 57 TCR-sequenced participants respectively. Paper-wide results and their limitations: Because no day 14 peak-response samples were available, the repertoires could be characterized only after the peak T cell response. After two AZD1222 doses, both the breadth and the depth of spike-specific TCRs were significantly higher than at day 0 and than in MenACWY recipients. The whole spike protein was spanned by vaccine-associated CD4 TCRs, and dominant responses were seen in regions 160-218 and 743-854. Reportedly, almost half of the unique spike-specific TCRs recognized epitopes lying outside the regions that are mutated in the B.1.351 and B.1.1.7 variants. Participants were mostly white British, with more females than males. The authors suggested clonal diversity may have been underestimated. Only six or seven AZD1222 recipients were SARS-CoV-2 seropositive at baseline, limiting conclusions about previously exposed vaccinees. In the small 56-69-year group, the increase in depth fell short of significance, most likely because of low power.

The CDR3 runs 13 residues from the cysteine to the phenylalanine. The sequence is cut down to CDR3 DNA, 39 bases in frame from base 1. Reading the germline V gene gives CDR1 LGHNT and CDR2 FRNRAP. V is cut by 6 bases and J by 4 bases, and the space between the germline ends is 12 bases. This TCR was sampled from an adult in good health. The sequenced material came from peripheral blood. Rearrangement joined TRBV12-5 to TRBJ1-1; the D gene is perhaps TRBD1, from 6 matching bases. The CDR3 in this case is CASGSGDGTEAFF. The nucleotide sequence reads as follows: TGTGCTAGTGGCTCAGGGGACGGCACTGAAGCTTTCTTT. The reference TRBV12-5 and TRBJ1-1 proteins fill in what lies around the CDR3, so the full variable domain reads DARVTQTPRHKVTEMGQEVTMRCQPILGHNTVFWYRQTMMQGLELLAYFRNRAPLDDSGMPKDRFSAEMPDATLATLKIQPSEPRDSAVYFCASGSGDGTEAFFGQGTRLTVV.